Listed below are T cell receptor beta chains from one sample, sequenced in a study of cytomegalovirus exposure and HLA in healthy donors. Libraries were prepared by immunoSEQ multiplex PCR; TCRdb keeps only in-frame clonotypes and omits some of them. Among under 140,000 clones, 65% to 85% were seen once, and the ten largest hold approximately 5.6%. The sequencing sample was made of PBMCs. The source of these receptors is a man aged 30 to 39 in good health and CMV-seropositive. Each CDR3 is given without its conserved first and last residue.

J gene,V gene,CDR3 protein
TRBJ2-5,TRBV7-2,ASRADRGRETQY
TRBJ2-2,TRBV6-5,ASSYGPTGELF
TRBJ2-1,TRBV5-4,ASSLPGDNEQF
TRBJ2-7,TRBV6-5,ASSPGNSYEQY
TRBJ2-6,TRBV4-1,ASSYRVGTGANVLT
TRBJ2-7,TRBV6-6,ASSYGSARSYEQY
TRBJ1-1,TRBV30,AWAPAPNTEAF
TRBJ2-1,TRBV5-1,ASSFRLAGGYNEQF
TRBJ1-2,TRBV9,ASSEGQVYGYT
-,TRBV6-6,ASIDSGYEQY
TRBJ2-7,TRBV2,ASSEWQGSVYEQY
TRBJ2-5,TRBV2,ASSPSLAGEGETQY
TRBJ2-5,TRBV5-1,ASSPGTGLETQY
TRBJ2-4,TRBV4-2,ASSQVQAGAVY
TRBJ2-5,TRBV29-1,SVEVDGRTQY
TRBJ2-3,TRBV2,ASSETTGPTYTQY
TRBJ1-2,TRBV2,ASSGDGAFYGYT
-,TRBV2,ASSASQGGHEQY
TRBJ2-7,TRBV15,ATSRGDSGDYEQY
TRBJ2-3,TRBV5-1,ASSTGLASTDTQY
TRBJ1-1,TRBV30,AWSVGQYTEAF
TRBJ2-2,TRBV2,ASSFPKTGANTGELF
TRBJ2-3,TRBV6-6,ASSYPGGGGDTQY
TRBJ2-1,TRBV7-8,ASSLAGDRGNEQF
TRBJ1-2,TRBV4-1,ASSQTMDRDRYGYT
TRBJ2-1,TRBV7-2,ASSYRDRGLDWSYNEQF